This T cell receptor beta chain was captured by sequencing in a study of T cell responses to AZD1222 COVID-19 vaccine. The protocol was immunoSEQ multiplex PCR, while the TCRdb copy is restricted to in-frame clones and leaves out a portion. This sample has some 110,000 clones; 85% to 95% occur once, and the top ten carry 2.5% to 3.5%. V was cut by 2 bases and J by 4 bases, with 8 bases left in between. The V gene's germline CDR1 is KGHSH and CDR2 LQKENI. CDR3 length equals 13 residues. The rearrangement links TRBV18 to TRBJ2-5; unclear D gene. The sample here was peripheral blood, taken on day 0 of AZD1222 vaccination. This TCR was sampled from an adult in good health. CDR3 DNA: TGTGCCAGCTCACCAGAGGTGAGAGAGACCCAGTACTTC. Translation gives CASSPEVRETQYF.